This TCR beta chain comes out of a study of T cells in tumors after PD-1 blockade. Across the whole study: Prior checkpoint blockade, systemic immunosuppressant use, or anti-cancer therapy within 4 weeks excluded patients.

Site-matched primary tumor biopsies were taken before and after PD-1 blockade. Method: immunoSEQ multiplex PCR; TCRdb's copy keeps in-frame clones and lacks some. This repertoire shows about 5,800 clones, around 68% found once; its top ten account for more than 4.5%. Trimming stripped 0 bases from V and 8 bases from J, with 8 bases between. There are 13 residues in the CDR3. The receptor's source is a human donor with basal cell carcinoma. The chain is built from TRBV12-3 or TRBV12-4 and TRBJ2-1; D gene unclear. The material was tumor tissue, obtained before anti-PD-1 treatment. This CDR3 reads CASSLALGHEQFF. CDR3 nucleotide sequence: TGTGCCAGCAGTTTAGCGCTTGGGCATGAGCAGTTCTTC.